A single sample gave rise to the 27 T cell receptor beta chains below, sequenced in a study of shared clonotypes between healthy human individuals. Measured with immunoSEQ multiplex PCR; TCRdb has only the in-frame clones, and not every one. The sample lists 2 million to 2.5 million clones, more than 80% seen once, with under 0.45% in the top ten. The sample comprised naive CD4+ T cells from PBMCs. This sample's subset: CD45RA+ positively selected. The receptors were gathered from a man younger than 35 in good health. Some clones in this sample may be carry-over from other donors' samples.

This CDR3 is CASSLQGHFFDSNQPQHF. Written as DNA, the CDR3 is TGTGCCAGCAGCTTACAGGGCCACTTTTTCGATAGCAATCAGCCCCAGCATTTT. The J gene is TRBJ1-5, the V gene TRBV7-8; the D gene is possibly TRBD1 (5 bases). The CDR3 consists of 18 residues. Per germline, CDR1 SGHVS and CDR2 FQNEAQ. Trimming removed 2 bases at V and 0 bases at J, with 17 bases between. The variable domain in full, with the rest retrieved from reference TRBV7-8 and TRBJ1-5, is GAGVSQSPRYKVAKRGQDVALRCDPISGHVSLFWYQQALGQGPEFLTYFQNEAQLDKSGLPSDRFFAERPEGSVSTLKIQRTQQEDSAVYLCASSLQGHFFDSNQPQHFGDGTRLSIL.

This clone has just one count. The rearrangement links TRBV28 to TRBJ1-5; D is unresolved. The CDR3 is 12 residues long. Trimming took off 7 bases at V and 1 base at J, with 5 bases between the two ends. The germline V gene encodes CDR1 MDHEN and CDR2 SYDVKM. The CDR3 region has the DNA TGTGCCAGCATACAGAGCAATCAGCCCCAGCATTTT. Its translation: CASIQSNQPQHF.

This clone occurred once. The junction shows a germline mismatch at one end, possibly a read error. The chain uses TRBV5-1 and TRBJ1-4; TRBD1 agrees at 10 bases. Germline CDR1 SGHRS, CDR2 YFSETQ. This CDR3 is 15 amino acids long. CDR3 DNA: TGTGCCAGCAGACTGCTTGGACAGGGGGACGAAAAACTGTTTTTT. Protein sequence: CASRLLGQGDEKLFF.

J is TRBJ2-7 and V is TRBV6-1, with 9 nucleotides matching TRBD2. V lost 8 bases, J lost 5 bases, and 13 bases stayed unmatched. CDR1 is MNHNS and CDR2 is SASEGT in the germline V gene. The CDR3 loop spans 15 amino acids. The CDR3 DNA is TGTGCCAGCCTGACATCCCTAGCGGGATCTCACGAGCAGTACTTC. Translation gives CASLTSLAGSHEQYF.

In this sample, this clone turned up a few times. The sample carries other DNA sequences with the same CDR3. Here the CDR3 reads CAWSVGAGNQPQHF. The CDR3 DNA is TGTGCCTGGAGTGTGGGGGCAGGCAATCAGCCCCAGCATTTT. The V call is TRBV30, the J call TRBJ1-5; possible D gene TRBD1, 6 bases. This CDR3 has 14 residues. Trimming cost V 0 bases and J 2 bases, with 8 bases left between them. Germline assignment: CDR1 GTSNPN and CDR2 SVGIG (reference sequence).

The chain is built from TRBV30 and TRBJ1-4, with TRBD1 as a possible D gene (6 bases). Between the trimmed V and J ends, which lost 5 bases and 7 bases, there was a span of 17 bases. Germline lookup yields CDR1 GTSNPN and CDR2 SVGIG (reference sequence). The CDR3 contains 14 residues. The CDR3 loop reads CAWGAGALGEKLFF. DNA of the CDR3: TGTGCCTGGGGGGCAGGGGCTCTTGGTGAAAAACTGTTTTTT.

Points on this clone: The sample has other DNA sequences that encode this CDR3 too. The rearrangement uses TRBV28 and TRBJ2-7; D possibly corresponds to TRBD2 (7 bases). Germline assignment: CDR1 MDHEN and CDR2 SYDVKM. V lost 6 bases, J lost 1 base, and 16 bases lay in between. The CDR3 consists of 15 residues. The CDR3 region has the DNA TGTGCCAGCAGCCCTGGGGGGGCCCGTTCCTACGAGCAGTACTTC. Translating it yields CASSPGGARSYEQYF.

The chain is built from TRBV6-1 and TRBJ2-5; either TRBD1 or TRBD2 may supply D (5 bases each). The CDR3 totals 14 residues. The germline gives CDR1 MNHNS, CDR2 SASEGT. The V end lost 3 bases, the J end lost 2 bases, and 10 bases lay between the germline ends. CDR3 bases: TGTGCCAGCAGTGATTGGGGGTTACAAGAGACCCAGTACTTC. Translation gives CASSDWGLQETQYF.

This chain connects TRBV10-2 to TRBJ1-5; 9 positions agree with TRBD1. Germline CDR1 reads WSHSY; CDR2 reads SAAADI. V lost 4 bases and J lost 5; bases outside the gene matches: 6. The CDR3 loop spans 15 amino acids. The CDR3 here is CASSGLGQGDQPQHF. CDR3 sequence (DNA): TGCGCCAGCAGTGGACTGGGACAGGGTGATCAGCCCCAGCATTTT.

The J gene is TRBJ1-5, the V gene TRBV19; 7 nucleotides match TRBD1. V was pared by 7 bases and J by 0 bases, with 9 bases of the junction left unmatched. Germline V lookup: CDR1 LNHDA, CDR2 SQIVND (reference sequence). The CDR3 sequence is 16 residues long. The CDR3, as DNA: TGTGCCAGTACTCATCCGACAGGGTATAGCAATCAGCCCCAGCATTTT. It specifies CASTHPTGYSNQPQHF. Complete variable domain (other parts from reference TRBV19 and TRBJ1-5): DGGITQSPKYLFRKEGQNVTLSCEQNLNHDAMYWYRQDPGQGLRLIYYSQIVNDFQKGDIAEGYSVSREKKESFPLTVTSAQKNPTAFYLCASTHPTGYSNQPQHFGDGTRLSIL.

The chain links TRBV10-3 to TRBJ2-2; no reliable D call. Germline V lookup: CDR1 ENHRY, CDR2 SYGVKD. The CDR3 consists of 14 residues. Trimming pared 3 bases from V and 1 base from J, leaving 6 bases between. Written as DNA, the CDR3 is TGTGCCATCAGTGATCGGATGAACACCGGGGAGCTGTTTTTT. Its protein product is CAISDRMNTGELFF.

The V and J genes are TRBV9 and TRBJ2-7; tentative D call: TRBD2 (6 bases). Germline-derived CDR1 and CDR2 are SGDLS and YYNGEE. V lost 0 bases to trimming and J lost 0 bases, with 10 bases between them. The CDR3 extends over 15 amino acids. CDR3 nucleotides: TGTGCCAGCAGCGTAGGGGGAGGATACTCCTACGAGCAGTACTTC. Translation gives CASSVGGGYSYEQYF. Drawing the rest from reference TRBV9 and TRBJ2-7, the complete variable domain is DSGVTQTPKHLITATGQRVTLRCSPRSGDLSVYWYQQSLDQGLQFLIQYYNGEERAKGNILERFSAQQFPDLHSELNLSSLELGDSALYFCASSVGGGYSYEQYFGPGTRLTVT.

The chain is built from TRBV7-2 and TRBJ2-5; 8 bases agree with TRBD1. V lost 2 bases to trimming and J lost 5 bases; unmatched junction nucleotides: 13. The CDR3 covers 17 residues. CDR1 is SGHTA and CDR2 is FQGNSA in the germline V gene. CDR3: CASSLFPKAGGAETQYF. The CDR3 bases are TGTGCCAGCAGCTTATTCCCCAAGGCAGGGGGCGCGGAGACCCAGTACTTC.

V gene TRBV28 combines with J gene TRBJ2-1; 9 bases are shared with TRBD2. The CDR3 length is 14 residues. The germline gives CDR1 MDHEN, CDR2 SYDVKM. V lost 8 bases to trimming and J lost 6 bases; unmatched junction nucleotides: 8. CDR3 region: CASRSGRRGNEQFF. The CDR3 bases are TGTGCCAGCCGTAGCGGGAGAAGGGGCAATGAGCAGTTCTTC. The full variable domain, with the rest looked up from reference TRBV28 and TRBJ2-1, is DVKVTQSSRYLVKRTGEKVFLECVQDMDHENMFWYRQDPGLGLRLIYFSYDVKMKEKGDIPEGYSVSREKKERFSLILESASTNQTSMYLCASRSGRRGNEQFFGPGTRLTVL.

V gene TRBV15 combines with J gene TRBJ1-5, with D perhaps TRBD1 (6 bases). Germline assignment: CDR1 LNHNV and CDR2 YYDKDF (reference sequence). Between the trimmed V and J ends, which lost 4 bases and 10 bases, there was a span of 20 bases. CDR3 length: 15 amino acids. CDR3 protein: CATSIAQGPFFPQHF. Written as DNA, the CDR3 is TGTGCCACCAGCATAGCACAGGGCCCTTTTTTTCCCCAGCATTTT. Full variable domain (missing parts from reference TRBV15 and TRBJ1-5): DAMVIQNPRYQVTQFGKPVTLSCSQTLNHNVMYWYQQKSSQAPKLLFHYYDKDFNNEADTPDNFQSRRPNTSFCFLDIRSPGLGDTAMYLCATSIAQGPFFPQHFGDGTRLSIL.

This sequence joins TRBV9 and TRBJ2-5, with 14 bases that match TRBD2. Per germline, CDR1 SGDLS and CDR2 YYNGEE. The CDR3 is made up of 21 amino acids. The V and J ends lost 0 bases and 3 bases, in that order; junction bases with no gene match: 16. CDR3 bases: TGTGCCAGCAGCGTAGGAGTGAGACAACCGCCGGGACTAGCGGGAGAAGAGACCCAGTACTTC. The encoded protein is CASSVGVRQPPGLAGEETQYF.

J is TRBJ2-5 and V is TRBV2; D possibly corresponds to TRBD2 (6 bases). CDR3 length equals 15 residues. Trimming stripped 2 bases from V and 7 bases from J, with 17 bases between. Per the germline V gene, CDR1 is SNHLY and CDR2 is FYNNEI. DNA of the CDR3: TGTGCCAGCAGTGAACGTCGGGGAGGAGCGGCGACCCAGTACTTC. This encodes CASSERRGGAATQYF.

Here the CDR3 reads CASSSHPGRGHLYGYTF. The CDR3 nucleotides are TGTGCCAGCAGTTCCCATCCTGGAAGGGGGCACCTCTATGGCTACACCTTC. The J gene is TRBJ1-2, the V gene TRBV27; 7 bases line up with TRBD1. After removal of 4 bases from V and 4 bases from J, the junction contained 15 bases not matched to a gene. CDR1 MNHEY and CDR2 SMNVEV come from the germline V gene (reference sequence). The CDR3 contains 17 residues.

CDR3 DNA sequence: TGCGCCAGCAGCTTCCTCTCAGCCACGAGGTACAATGAGCAGTTCTTC. It codes for CASSFLSATRYNEQFF. The chain uses TRBV5-1 and TRBJ2-1; D remains ambiguous. The CDR3 covers 16 residues. V gave up 2 bases and J gave up 4 bases, with 16 bases separating them. CDR1 and CDR2 (germline): SGHRS, YFSETQ.

J is TRBJ1-2 and V is TRBV14; D uncertain. V was trimmed by 0 bases and J by 5 bases, leaving 7 bases between them. Looked up from germline, CDR1 is SGHDN and CDR2 is FVKESK. The CDR3 consists of 13 residues. CDR3 protein: CASSQDILYGYTF. The CDR3 DNA sequence: TGTGCCAGCAGCCAAGATATCCTTTATGGCTACACCTTC.

The chain has TRBV6-5 and TRBJ1-1; D unresolved. The ends were cut back, 3 bases at V and 1 base at J, with 9 bases in the middle. Germline V gives CDR1 MNHEY, CDR2 SVGAGI. The CDR3 runs 14 residues. CDR3 coding DNA: TGTGCCAGCAGTTATATCACGGCGAACACTGAAGCTTTCTTT. It is translated as CASSYITANTEAFF.

The chain joins TRBV6-1 to TRBJ1-3, with D hard to call. The CDR3 extends over 12 amino acids. From germline, CDR1 is MNHNS and CDR2 SASEGT. Trimming pared 4 bases from V and 0 bases from J, leaving 1 base between. The CDR3 DNA reads TGTGCCAGCAGTGGCTCTGGAAACACCATATATTTT. It encodes CASSGSGNTIYF.

This chain uses TRBV9 with TRBJ2-7; D may be TRBD1 (5 bases). The CDR3 has 14 residues. V was pared by 4 bases and J by 5 bases, with 16 bases between. Germline V gives CDR1 SGDLS, CDR2 YYNGEE. The CDR3 protein is CASSPRLTVNEQYF. The CDR3 DNA sequence: TGTGCCAGCAGCCCCCGCCTGACAGTAAACGAGCAGTACTTC.

V usage is TRBV2 and J usage is TRBJ2-1, with 9 bases identical to TRBD2. CDR1 is SNHLY and CDR2 is FYNNEI in the germline V gene. This CDR3 contains 15 residues. Trimming took 3 bases from V and 9 from J; bases not matched to a gene: 9. This CDR3 reads CASSEGGRARGEQFF. The DNA for the CDR3 is TGTGCCAGCAGTGAGGGCGGGAGGGCCCGCGGTGAGCAGTTCTTC. Looking up the rest from reference TRBV2 and TRBJ2-1 gives the full variable domain: EPEVTQTPSHQVTQMGQEVILRCVPISNHLYFYWYRQILGQKVEFLVSFYNNEISEKSEIFDDQFSVERPDGSNFTLKIRSTKLEDSAMYFCASSEGGRARGEQFFGPGTRLTVL.

The chain carries TRBV7-9 and TRBJ2-1; unclear D gene. CDR3 size: 17 residues. V was trimmed by 1 base and J by 5 bases, leaving 18 bases between them. Per germline, CDR1 SEHNR and CDR2 FQNEAQ (reference sequence). CDR3 sequence reads: CASSLDGRPSRNNEQFF. CDR3 DNA: TGTGCCAGCAGCTTAGATGGGCGCCCCTCCAGGAACAATGAGCAGTTCTTC.

V is TRBV27 and J is TRBJ1-5; D remains ambiguous. This CDR3 spans 16 amino acids. Germline CDR1 MNHEY, CDR2 SMNVEV (reference sequence). Trimming cost V 3 bases and J 4 bases, with 16 bases left between them. CDR3 protein: CASSFLRPTANQPQHF. For the CDR3, the DNA is TGTGCCAGCAGTTTCTTACGGCCAACGGCGAATCAGCCCCAGCATTTT.

The genes are TRBV4-1 and TRBJ2-4, with 7 bases lining up with TRBD2. The germline V gene encodes CDR1 MGHRA and CDR2 YSYEKL. The length of the CDR3 is 19 residues. Trimming removed 3 bases from V and 0 bases from J; junction bases left unmatched: 14. In nucleotides, the CDR3 is TGCGCCAGCAGCCAGAGCAACCCGGGGGGAGGCATAGCCAAAAACATTCAGTACTTC. It is translated as CASSQSNPGGGIAKNIQYF.